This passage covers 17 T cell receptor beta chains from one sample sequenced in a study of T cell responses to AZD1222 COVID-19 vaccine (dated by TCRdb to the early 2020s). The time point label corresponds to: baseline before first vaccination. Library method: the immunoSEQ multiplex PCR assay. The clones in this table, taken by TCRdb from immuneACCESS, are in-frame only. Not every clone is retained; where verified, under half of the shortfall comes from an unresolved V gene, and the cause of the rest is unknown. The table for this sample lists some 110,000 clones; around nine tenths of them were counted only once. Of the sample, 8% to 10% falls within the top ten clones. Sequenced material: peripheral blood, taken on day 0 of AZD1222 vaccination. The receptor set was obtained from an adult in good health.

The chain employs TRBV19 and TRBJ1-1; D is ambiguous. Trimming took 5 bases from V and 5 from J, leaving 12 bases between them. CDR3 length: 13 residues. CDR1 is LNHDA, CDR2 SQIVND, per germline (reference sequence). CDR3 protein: CASSFSGGTEAFF. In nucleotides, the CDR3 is TGTGCCAGTAGTTTCTCCGGTGGGACTGAAGCTTTCTTT.

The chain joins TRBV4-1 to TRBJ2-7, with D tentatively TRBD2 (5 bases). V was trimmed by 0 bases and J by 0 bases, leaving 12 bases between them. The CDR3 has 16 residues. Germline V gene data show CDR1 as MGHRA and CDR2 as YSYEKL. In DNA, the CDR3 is TGCGCCAGCAGCCAAGATGCGGGTCCGAGCTCCTACGAGCAGTACTTC. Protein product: CASSQDAGPSSYEQYF.

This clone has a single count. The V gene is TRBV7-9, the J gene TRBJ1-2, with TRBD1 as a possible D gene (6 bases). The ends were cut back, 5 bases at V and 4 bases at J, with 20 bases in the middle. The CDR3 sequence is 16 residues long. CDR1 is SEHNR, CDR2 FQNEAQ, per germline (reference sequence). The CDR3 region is CASSPVMVGAGYGYTF. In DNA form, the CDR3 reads TGTGCCAGCAGCCCCGTCATGGTGGGGGCTGGCTATGGCTACACCTTC. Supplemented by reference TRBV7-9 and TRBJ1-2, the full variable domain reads DTGVSQNPRHKITKRGQNVTFRCDPISEHNRLYWYRQTLGQGPEFLTYFQNEAQLEKSRLLSDRFSAERPKGSFSTLEIQRTEQGDSAMYLCASSPVMVGAGYGYTFGSGTRLTVV.

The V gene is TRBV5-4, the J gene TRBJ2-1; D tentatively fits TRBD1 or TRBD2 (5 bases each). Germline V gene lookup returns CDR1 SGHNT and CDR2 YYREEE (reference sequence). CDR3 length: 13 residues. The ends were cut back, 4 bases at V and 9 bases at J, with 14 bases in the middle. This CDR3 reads CASSGTAGTEQFF. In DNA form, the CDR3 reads TGTGCCAGCAGCGGGACCGCCGGGACTGAGCAGTTCTTC.

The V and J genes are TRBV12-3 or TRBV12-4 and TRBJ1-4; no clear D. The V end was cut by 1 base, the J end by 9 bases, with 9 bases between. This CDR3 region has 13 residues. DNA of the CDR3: TGTGCCAGCAGTTTAGACGGAACAAAAAAACTGTTTTTT. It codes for CASSLDGTKKLFF.

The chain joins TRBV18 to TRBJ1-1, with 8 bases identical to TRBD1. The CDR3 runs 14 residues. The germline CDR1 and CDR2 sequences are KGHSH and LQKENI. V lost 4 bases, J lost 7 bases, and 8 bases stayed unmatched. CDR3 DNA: TGTGCCAGCTCACGAGCGACAGGGGCTGGTGAAGCTTTCTTT. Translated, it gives CASSRATGAGEAFF.

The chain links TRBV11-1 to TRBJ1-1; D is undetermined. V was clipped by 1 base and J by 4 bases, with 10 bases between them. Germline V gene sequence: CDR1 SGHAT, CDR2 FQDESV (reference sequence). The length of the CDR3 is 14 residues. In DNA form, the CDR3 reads TGTGCCAGCAGCTTAGTTAGAGGGAGCACTGAAGCTTTCTTT. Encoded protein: CASSLVRGSTEAFF. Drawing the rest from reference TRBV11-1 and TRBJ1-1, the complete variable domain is EAEVAQSPRYKITEKSQAVAFWCDPISGHATLYWYRQILGQGPELLVQFQDESVVDDSQLPKDRFSAERLKGVDSTLKIQPAELGDSAMYLCASSLVRGSTEAFFGQGTRLTVV.

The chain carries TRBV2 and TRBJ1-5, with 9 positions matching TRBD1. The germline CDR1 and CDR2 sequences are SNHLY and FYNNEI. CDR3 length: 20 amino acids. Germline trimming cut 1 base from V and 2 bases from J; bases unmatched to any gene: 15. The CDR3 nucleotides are TGTGCCAGCAGTGAAGGTCTGTTAGGGACAGGGAGGAGTGGCAATCAGCCCCAGCATTTT. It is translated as CASSEGLLGTGRSGNQPQHF.

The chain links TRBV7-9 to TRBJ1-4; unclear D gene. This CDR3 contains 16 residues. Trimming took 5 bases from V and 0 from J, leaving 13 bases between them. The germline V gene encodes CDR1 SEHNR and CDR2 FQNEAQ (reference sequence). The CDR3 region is CASSILSKATNEKLFF. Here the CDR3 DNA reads TGTGCCAGCAGCATCCTCAGCAAGGCAACTAATGAAAAACTGTTTTTT.

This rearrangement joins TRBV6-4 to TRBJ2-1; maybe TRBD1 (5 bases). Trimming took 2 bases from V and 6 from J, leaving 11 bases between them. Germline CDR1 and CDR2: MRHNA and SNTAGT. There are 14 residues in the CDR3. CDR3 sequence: CASSDIQGSNEQFF. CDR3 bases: TGTGCCAGCAGTGACATCCAGGGATCCAATGAGCAGTTCTTC.

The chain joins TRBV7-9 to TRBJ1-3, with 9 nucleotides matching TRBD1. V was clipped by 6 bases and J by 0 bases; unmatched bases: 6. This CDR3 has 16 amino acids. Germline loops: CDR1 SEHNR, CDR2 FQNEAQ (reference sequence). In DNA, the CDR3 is TGTGCCAGCAGTTCGACGACAGGGGGCTCTGGAAACACCATATATTTT. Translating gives CASSSTTGGSGNTIYF.

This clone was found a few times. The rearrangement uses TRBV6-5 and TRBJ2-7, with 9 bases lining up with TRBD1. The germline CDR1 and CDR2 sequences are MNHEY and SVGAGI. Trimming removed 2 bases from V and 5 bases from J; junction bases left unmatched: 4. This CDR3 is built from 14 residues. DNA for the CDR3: TGTGCCAGCAGTTACGGGGGACAGGGAAACGAGCAGTACTTC. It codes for CASSYGGQGNEQYF.

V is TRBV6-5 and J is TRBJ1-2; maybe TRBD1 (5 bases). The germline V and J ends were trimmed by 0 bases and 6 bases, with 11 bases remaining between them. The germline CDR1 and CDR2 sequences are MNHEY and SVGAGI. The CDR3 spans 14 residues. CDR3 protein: CASSYSPGGDGYTF. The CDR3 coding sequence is TGTGCCAGCAGTTACTCACCGGGGGGTGATGGCTACACCTTC.

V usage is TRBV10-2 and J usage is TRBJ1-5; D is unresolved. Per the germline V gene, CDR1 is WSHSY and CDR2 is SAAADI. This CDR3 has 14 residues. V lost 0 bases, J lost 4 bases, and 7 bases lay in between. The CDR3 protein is CASSESGQNQPQHF. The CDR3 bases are TGCGCCAGCAGTGAGTCCGGGCAGAATCAGCCCCAGCATTTT.

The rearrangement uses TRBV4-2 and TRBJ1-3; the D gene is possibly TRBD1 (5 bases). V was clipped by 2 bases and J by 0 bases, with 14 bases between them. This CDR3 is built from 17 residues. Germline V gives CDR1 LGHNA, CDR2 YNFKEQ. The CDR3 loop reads CASSQSTGAYSGNTIYF. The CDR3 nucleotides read TGTGCCAGCAGCCAAAGCACTGGGGCTTACTCTGGAAACACCATATATTTT.

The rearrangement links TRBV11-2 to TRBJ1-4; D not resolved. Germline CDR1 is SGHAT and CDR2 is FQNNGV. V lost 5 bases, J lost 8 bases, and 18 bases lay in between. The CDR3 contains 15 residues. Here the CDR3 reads CASSDLDLGREKLFF. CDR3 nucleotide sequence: TGTGCCAGCAGCGATTTGGACCTAGGTCGAGAAAAACTGTTTTTT.

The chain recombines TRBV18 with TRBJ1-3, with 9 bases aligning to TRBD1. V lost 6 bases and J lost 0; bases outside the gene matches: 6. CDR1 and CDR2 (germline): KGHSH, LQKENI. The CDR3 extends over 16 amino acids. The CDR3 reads CASSEQGAASGNTIYF. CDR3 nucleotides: TGTGCCAGCTCGGAACAGGGGGCTGCCTCTGGAAACACCATATATTTT. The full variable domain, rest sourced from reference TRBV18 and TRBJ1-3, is NAGVMQNPRHLVRRRGQEARLRCSPMKGHSHVYWYRQLPEEGLKFMVYLQKENIIDESGMPKERFSAEFPKEGPSILRIQQVVRGDSAAYFCASSEQGAASGNTIYFGEGSWLTVV.